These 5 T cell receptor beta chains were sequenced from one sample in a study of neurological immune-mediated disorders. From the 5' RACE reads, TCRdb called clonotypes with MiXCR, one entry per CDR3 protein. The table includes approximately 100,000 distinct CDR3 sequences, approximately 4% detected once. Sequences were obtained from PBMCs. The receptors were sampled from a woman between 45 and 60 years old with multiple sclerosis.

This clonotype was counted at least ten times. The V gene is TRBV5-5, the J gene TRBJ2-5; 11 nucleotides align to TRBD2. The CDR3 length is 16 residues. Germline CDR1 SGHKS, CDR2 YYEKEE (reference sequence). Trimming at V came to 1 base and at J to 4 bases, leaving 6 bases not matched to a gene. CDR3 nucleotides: TGTGCCAGCAGCTTGAGGGGACTAGCGGTGGCAGAGACCCAGTACTTC. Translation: CASSLRGLAVAETQYF.

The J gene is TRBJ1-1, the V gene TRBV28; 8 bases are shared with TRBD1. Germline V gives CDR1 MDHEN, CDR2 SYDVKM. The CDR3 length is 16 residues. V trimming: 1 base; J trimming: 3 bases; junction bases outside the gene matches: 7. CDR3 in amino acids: CASSLLQGATDTEAFF. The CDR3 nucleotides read TGTGCCAGCAGTTTATTGCAGGGGGCGACGGACACTGAAGCTTTCTTT.

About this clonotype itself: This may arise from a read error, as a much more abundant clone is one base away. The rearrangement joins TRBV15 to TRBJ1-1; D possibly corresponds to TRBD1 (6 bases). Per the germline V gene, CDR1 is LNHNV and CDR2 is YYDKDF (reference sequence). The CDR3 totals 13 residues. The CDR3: CVTSREGGGSAFF. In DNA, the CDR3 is TGTGTCACCAGCAGAGAAGGGGGGGGCTCAGCTTTCTTT.

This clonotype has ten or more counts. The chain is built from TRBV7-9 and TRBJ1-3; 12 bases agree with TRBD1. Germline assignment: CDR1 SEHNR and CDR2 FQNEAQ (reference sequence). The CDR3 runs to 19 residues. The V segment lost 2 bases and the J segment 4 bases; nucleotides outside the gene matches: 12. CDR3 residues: CASSLMKYRDRGRGNTIYF. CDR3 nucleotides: TGTGCCAGCAGCTTAATGAAATACCGGGACAGGGGGCGCGGAAACACCATATATTTT.

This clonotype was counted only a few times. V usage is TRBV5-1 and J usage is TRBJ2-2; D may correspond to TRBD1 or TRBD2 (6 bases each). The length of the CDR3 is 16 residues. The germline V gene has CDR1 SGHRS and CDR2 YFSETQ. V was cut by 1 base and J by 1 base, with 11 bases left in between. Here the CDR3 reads CASSLPGALNTGELFF. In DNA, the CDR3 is TGCGCCAGCAGCTTGCCGGGGGCCCTGAACACCGGGGAGCTGTTTTTT.